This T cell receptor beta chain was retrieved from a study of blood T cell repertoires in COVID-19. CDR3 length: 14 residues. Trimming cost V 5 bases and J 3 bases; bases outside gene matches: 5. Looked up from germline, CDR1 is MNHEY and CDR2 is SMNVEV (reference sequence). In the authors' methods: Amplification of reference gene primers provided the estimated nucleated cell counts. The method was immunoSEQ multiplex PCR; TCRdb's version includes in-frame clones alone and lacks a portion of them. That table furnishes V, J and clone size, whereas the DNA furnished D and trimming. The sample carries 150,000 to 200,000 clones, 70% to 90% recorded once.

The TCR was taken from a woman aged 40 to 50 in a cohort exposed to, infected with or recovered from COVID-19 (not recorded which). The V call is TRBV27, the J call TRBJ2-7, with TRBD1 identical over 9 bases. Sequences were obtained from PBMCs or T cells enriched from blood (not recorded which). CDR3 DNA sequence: TGTGCCAGCAGTCAGGACAGGGGTGGCTACGAGCAGTACTTC. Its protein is CASSQDRGGYEQYF.